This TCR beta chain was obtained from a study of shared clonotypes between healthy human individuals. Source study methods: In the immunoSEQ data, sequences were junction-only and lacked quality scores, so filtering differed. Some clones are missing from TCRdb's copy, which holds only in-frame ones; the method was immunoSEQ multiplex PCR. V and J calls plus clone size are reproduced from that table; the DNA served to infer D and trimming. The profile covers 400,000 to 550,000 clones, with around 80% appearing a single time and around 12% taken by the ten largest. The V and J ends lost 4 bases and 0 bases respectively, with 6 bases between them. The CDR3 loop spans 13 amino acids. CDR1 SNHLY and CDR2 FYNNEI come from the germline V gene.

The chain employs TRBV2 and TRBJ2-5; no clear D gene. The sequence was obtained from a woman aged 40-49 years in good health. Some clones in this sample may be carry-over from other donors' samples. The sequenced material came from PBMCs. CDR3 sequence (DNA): TGTGCCAGCAGTGTGTTAGACCAAGAGACCCAGTACTTC. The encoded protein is CASSVLDQETQYF.